The subject of this entry is one T cell receptor (beta chain). The target antigen is unknown. TCRdb keeps only in-frame clones here, not all; method: immunoSEQ multiplex PCR. The sample consists of about 190,000 clones, about 94% of them appearing once. Trimming at V came to 0 bases and at J to 4 bases, leaving 9 bases not matched to a gene. The CDR3 is 16 amino acids. Germline V gene lookup returns CDR1 MRHNA and CDR2 SNTAGT. The sample comes from a study of T cell responses to AZD1222 COVID-19 vaccine. Study-wide findings and caveats: Nearly half of spike-specific TCRs reportedly go after variant regions that carry no mutations. Dominant at 160-218 and 743-854, vaccine-associated CD4 TCRs also spanned spike. The donor group comprised mostly white British people and more females; the analysis possibly underestimated clonal diversity. The repertoires were collected only after the peak T cell response.

This chain joins TRBV6-4 and TRBJ2-7; 7 bases fit TRBD1. This receptor was taken from an adult in good health. The material was peripheral blood, obtained on day 0 of AZD1222 vaccination. This CDR3 reads CASSDSGTDRAYEQYF. In DNA form, the CDR3 reads TGTGCCAGCAGTGACTCCGGGACAGATCGGGCGTACGAGCAGTACTTC.